The 20 T cell receptor beta chains presented below share a single source sample, sequenced in a study of T cell responses to AZD1222 COVID-19 vaccine. This table comes from immunoSEQ multiplex PCR, and its TCRdb copy is limited to in-frame clones, with some not included. The sample has 150,000 to 200,000 clones; around 93% are singletons. Sequencing was performed on peripheral blood, taken on day 0 of AZD1222 vaccination. These receptors came from an adult in good health.

This chain connects TRBV15 to TRBJ1-5, with D possibly being TRBD1 (5 bases). This CDR3 region has 15 residues. Trimming left V 2 bases short and J 2 bases short, with 10 bases between. Per germline, CDR1 LNHNV and CDR2 YYDKDF (reference sequence). The CDR3 DNA sequence: TGTGCCACCAGCAGATCGGGGGTGGGCAATCAGCCCCAGCATTTT. Translation gives CATSRSGVGNQPQHF.

The chain combines TRBV14 with TRBJ2-3; 7 bases line up with TRBD1. Trimming removed 1 base from V and 3 bases from J; junction bases left unmatched: 4. The CDR3 contains 15 residues. The germline CDR1 and CDR2 sequences are SGHDN and FVKESK. Here the CDR3 DNA reads TGTGCCAGCAGCCAAGTAAGGGGGCGGACAGATACGCAGTATTTT. Residues: CASSQVRGRTDTQYF.

The rearrangement links TRBV25-1 to TRBJ1-1; TRBD1 is a possible D gene (6 bases). Trimming stripped 8 bases from V and 0 bases from J, with 13 bases between. This CDR3 is built from 14 residues. The germline V gene has CDR1 MGHDK and CDR2 SYGVNS. The chain's CDR3 is CASSGQWMNTEAFF. The CDR3 region has the DNA TGTGCCAGCTCCGGACAGTGGATGAACACTGAAGCTTTCTTT.

V and J are TRBV11-2 and TRBJ2-4; 16 bases are shared with TRBD2. V trimming: 6 bases; J trimming: 7 bases; junction bases outside the gene matches: 3. The CDR3 covers 15 residues. Germline values: CDR1 SGHAT, CDR2 FQNNGV. CDR3 sequence: CASSQGLAGGNIQYF. CDR3 in DNA: TGTGCCAGCAGTCAGGGACTAGCGGGAGGGAACATTCAGTACTTC.

This clone has only one observation. The chain is built from TRBV6-5 and TRBJ2-3; a weak D match, TRBD2 (6 bases). In germline, CDR1 is MNHEY, CDR2 SVGAGI. Trimming shortened V by 2 bases and J by 2 bases, and 11 bases separated the two germline ends. This CDR3 comprises 15 residues. The CDR3 nucleotides read TGTGCCAGCAGTTACGGAGGGACGGACACAGATACGCAGTATTTT. Translation: CASSYGGTDTDTQYF.

This chain connects TRBV12-3 or TRBV12-4 to TRBJ1-5; no definite D call. The CDR3 sequence is 12 residues long. The germline V and J ends were trimmed by 2 bases and 6 bases, with 5 bases remaining between them. The chain's CDR3 is CASSLWGQPQHF. The CDR3 DNA is TGTGCCAGCAGTTTATGGGGTCAGCCCCAGCATTTT.

The chain combines TRBV25-1 with TRBJ1-4, with D possibly being TRBD1 (6 bases). There are 15 residues in the CDR3. Germline assignment: CDR1 MGHDK and CDR2 SYGVNS. Trimming removed 4 bases at V and 6 bases at J, with 15 bases between. Here the CDR3 DNA reads TGTGCCAGCAGTGGCCAACAGGGCGGGCATGAAAAACTGTTTTTT. Residues: CASSGQQGGHEKLFF.

The genes are TRBV18 and TRBJ1-3, with D uncertain. This CDR3 has 14 residues. The germline V gene has CDR1 KGHSH and CDR2 LQKENI. Trimming pared 2 bases from V and 2 bases from J, leaving 7 bases between. In DNA, the CDR3 is TGTGCCAGCTCACCAATCCTGGCTGGAAACACCATATATTTT. It codes for CASSPILAGNTIYF.

The chain uses TRBV30 and TRBJ1-1; 7 positions agree with TRBD1. V was pared by 7 bases and J by 4 bases, with 9 bases of the junction left unmatched. The CDR3 length is 13 residues. Germline assignment: CDR1 GTSNPN and CDR2 SVGIG (reference sequence). The CDR3 DNA is TGTGCCTCTGTTCCAGGGGGTGGCACTGAAGCTTTCTTT. This translates into CASVPGGGTEAFF.

The chain has TRBV18 and TRBJ1-5; D uncertain. Germline lookup yields CDR1 KGHSH and CDR2 LQKENI. CDR3 size: 15 residues. V was cut by 2 bases and J by 3 bases, with 11 bases left in between. CDR3 protein: CASSPAGRINQPQHF. The CDR3 DNA follows: TGTGCCAGCTCACCAGCCGGACGGATCAATCAGCCCCAGCATTTT.

The genes are TRBV10-3 and TRBJ2-7, with 8 bases matching TRBD2. The CDR3 loop spans 17 amino acids. J lost 0 bases, V lost 0 bases, and 7 bases had no gene match. Germline CDR1 reads ENHRY; CDR2 reads SYGVKD. CDR3 nucleotides: TGTGCCATCAGTGAGTCAATAGCTAGCGGGCACTCCTACGAGCAGTACTTC. Amino acids: CAISESIASGHSYEQYF.

V gene TRBV28 combines with J gene TRBJ2-1, with TRBD2 matching 8 bases. Unmatched junction bases numbered 10, after V lost 6 bases and J lost 9 bases. The CDR3 has 14 residues. In germline, CDR1 is MDHEN, CDR2 SYDVKM. In nucleotides, the CDR3 is TGTGCCAGCAGCCCCCCGGGACTAGGGGGTGAGCAGTTCTTC. It is translated as CASSPPGLGGEQFF.

The CDR3 protein is CASSPTGDIGYGYTF. Written as DNA, the CDR3 is TGTGCCAGCAGTCCTACTGGGGATATTGGGTATGGCTACACCTTC. V gene TRBV28 combines with J gene TRBJ1-2; no clear D. Per the germline V gene, CDR1 is MDHEN and CDR2 is SYDVKM. This CDR3 is built from 15 residues. V was shortened by 5 bases and J by 5 bases, with 18 bases between the two germline ends.

This clone was found once. CDR3 loop: CASSSLVADSTDTQYF. The DNA of the CDR3 is TGTGCCAGCAGCTCCCTTGTAGCGGATAGCACAGATACGCAGTATTTT. J is TRBJ2-3 and V is TRBV9; the D gene is possibly TRBD2 (6 bases). V was clipped by 4 bases and J by 0 bases, with 15 bases between them. Germline values: CDR1 SGDLS, CDR2 YYNGEE. This CDR3 comprises 16 residues.

This rearrangement joins TRBV13 to TRBJ1-1; a weak D match, TRBD1 (5 bases). Per the germline V gene, CDR1 is PRHDT and CDR2 is FYEKMQ (reference sequence). The CDR3 is 11 residues long. Trimming removed 5 bases at V and 7 bases at J, with 8 bases between. CDR3: CASSPTGEAFF. The CDR3 region has the DNA TGTGCCAGCAGCCCTACAGGTGAAGCTTTCTTT.

The CDR3 DNA sequence: TGTGCCAGCAGTGAAGCGGCGGGTACCTACAATGAGCAGTTCTTC. As protein: CASSEAAGTYNEQFF. This chain connects TRBV6-1 to TRBJ2-1, with D possibly matching TRBD2 (5 bases). V lost 0 bases and J 2 bases, leaving 8 bases between the germline ends. Per the germline V gene, CDR1 is MNHNS and CDR2 is SASEGT. The CDR3 length is 15 residues.

The chain links TRBV29-1 to TRBJ1-4; the D gene is possibly TRBD1 (6 bases). The CDR3 consists of 14 residues. The V gene's germline CDR1 is SQVTM and CDR2 ANQGSEA. Between the trimmed V and J ends, which lost 1 base and 7 bases, there was a span of 13 bases. CDR3 bases: TGCAGCGTTGAAGCAGGGGATGTGGGTGAAAAACTGTTTTTT. This codes for CSVEAGDVGEKLFF.

The rearrangement links TRBV4-3 to TRBJ2-1, with 8 bases fitting TRBD2. Germline CDR1 LGHNA, CDR2 YSLEER. This CDR3 contains 15 residues. V shed 0 bases, J shed 9 bases, and the junction held 7 bases outside the gene matches. The CDR3, as DNA: TGCGCCAGCAGCCAAGATCGGGGGGGAGTCGTTGAGCAGTTCTTC. This codes for CASSQDRGGVVEQFF.

The chain combines TRBV5-1 with TRBJ1-6, with TRBD1 as a possible D gene (5 bases). CDR3 length equals 16 residues. The V and J ends lost 3 bases and 5 bases respectively, with 15 bases between them. Germline CDR1 and CDR2: SGHRS and YFSETQ. The CDR3 nucleotides read TGCGCCAGCAGCTGGGCTCGGGGCCAGAATAATTCACCCCTCCACTTT. It is translated as CASSWARGQNNSPLHF.

The chain uses TRBV6-5 and TRBJ2-2, with 7 positions matching TRBD2. Trimming cost V 2 bases and J 0 bases; bases outside gene matches: 0. Germline V lookup: CDR1 MNHEY, CDR2 SVGAGI. There are 15 residues in the CDR3. The CDR3 spells CASSYTSANTGELFF. The CDR3 DNA reads TGTGCCAGCAGTTACACTAGCGCGAACACCGGGGAGCTGTTTTTT.